Shown below are 16 T cell receptor beta chains from a single sample sequenced in a study of blood T cell repertoires in COVID-19. Sequencing was performed with immunoSEQ multiplex PCR; in TCRdb, only in-frame clones are kept and a portion is missing. The sample shows around 190,000 clones, 65% to 80% of them seen only once. What was sequenced was PBMCs or T cells enriched from blood (not recorded which). These TCRs come from a woman in her 50s with acute COVID-19.

This CDR3 is CASSRTSGGNEQFF. CDR3 bases: TGTGCCAGCAGCCGGACTAGCGGGGGCAATGAGCAGTTCTTC. This chain links TRBV7-2 with TRBJ2-1, with 13 bases lining up with TRBD2. Germline trimming cut 5 bases from V and 6 bases from J; bases unmatched to any gene: 1. Per germline, CDR1 SGHTA and CDR2 FQGNSA. This CDR3 region has 14 residues.

The genes are TRBV10-3 and TRBJ1-2, with 8 bases identical to TRBD1. The germline CDR1 and CDR2 sequences are ENHRY and SYGVKD. The CDR3 contains 16 residues. V lost 0 bases, J lost 8 bases, and 11 bases stayed unmatched. The chain's CDR3 is CAISESIQGGSRGYTF. The CDR3 DNA is TGTGCCATCAGTGAGTCGATACAGGGGGGGAGTCGCGGCTACACCTTC.

This clone has just a few counts. The gene calls are TRBV27 and TRBJ1-1; 7 nucleotides match TRBD1. V trimming: 6 bases; J trimming: 5 bases; junction bases outside the gene matches: 6. This CDR3 has 13 amino acids. Per the germline V gene, CDR1 is MNHEY and CDR2 is SMNVEV (reference sequence). This CDR3 is CASSQTGSTEAFF. DNA of the CDR3: TGTGCCAGCAGCCAGACAGGGAGTACTGAAGCTTTCTTT.

This chain uses TRBV28 with TRBJ1-2; tentatively, D is TRBD1 (5 bases). The CDR3 runs to 14 residues. CDR1 is MDHEN and CDR2 is SYDVKM in the germline V gene. Trimming shortened V by 6 bases and J by 5 bases, and 16 bases separated the two germline ends. CDR3 nucleotides: TGTGCCAGCAGACGCCCCGGGGGTCTTTATGGCTACACCTTC. The encoded protein is CASRRPGGLYGYTF.

J is TRBJ2-3 and V is TRBV4-3, with D tentatively TRBD2 (5 bases). The germline V gene encodes CDR1 LGHNA and CDR2 YSLEER. The ends were cut back, 1 base at V and 0 bases at J, with 11 bases in the middle. This CDR3 contains 16 residues. This chain's CDR3 is CASSQGARTSTDTQYF. As DNA, the CDR3 is TGCGCCAGCAGCCAAGGTGCCCGGACTAGCACAGATACGCAGTATTTT.

V and J are TRBV18 and TRBJ1-6; D perhaps matches TRBD1 (6 bases). V lost 4 bases to trimming and J lost 10 bases, with 14 bases between them. The CDR3 totals 14 residues. Per the germline V gene, CDR1 is KGHSH and CDR2 is LQKENI. Here the CDR3 DNA reads TGTGCCAGCTCACGGGATAACAGGGAGTCACCCCTCCACTTT. It encodes CASSRDNRESPLHF.

V gene TRBV5-8 combines with J gene TRBJ2-5; D is possibly TRBD2 (6 bases). CDR1 is SGHTS, CDR2 YDEGEE, per germline. Trimming took off 4 bases at V and 3 bases at J, with 19 bases between the two ends. The CDR3 is 16 residues long. CDR3 in amino acids: CASSLHTGLEKETQYF. CDR3 nucleotide sequence: TGTGCCAGCAGCCTTCACACGGGACTTGAAAAAGAGACCCAGTACTTC.

This chain links TRBV5-4 with TRBJ2-3, with D possibly matching TRBD2 (5 bases). V lost 1 base and J lost 4, with 7 bases in between. The CDR3 is 13 residues long. Germline CDR1 is SGHNT and CDR2 is YYREEE (reference sequence). The CDR3 here is CASSLRGSDTQYF. The CDR3 nucleotides are TGTGCCAGCAGCTTGCGAGGGTCAGATACGCAGTATTTT.

The chain carries TRBV6-5 and TRBJ1-6; no definite D call. V shed 7 bases and J shed 14 bases, with 18 bases lying between them. The CDR3 is made up of 13 amino acids. The germline gives CDR1 MNHEY, CDR2 SVGAGI. The CDR3 region is CASTTHQNVTLHF. The CDR3 DNA is TGTGCCAGCACCACCCACCAGAACGTCACCCTCCACTTT.

This chain links TRBV7-8 with TRBJ1-3; D might be TRBD1 (6 bases). The V gene lost 0 bases and the J gene lost 4 bases, with 10 bases spanning the gap. The CDR3 consists of 15 residues. CDR1 and CDR2 from the germline V gene are SGHVS and FQNEAQ. CDR3 protein: CASSLAQGHGNTIYF. The DNA of the CDR3 is TGTGCCAGCAGCTTAGCGCAGGGACACGGAAACACCATATATTTT.

In this sample, this clone turned up a few times. The V call is TRBV20-1, the J call TRBJ1-1; TRBD1 matches at 8 bases. The CDR3 totals 15 residues. CDR1 is DFQATT, CDR2 SNEGSKA, per germline (reference sequence). Trimming cost V 3 bases and J 4 bases; bases outside gene matches: 10. The CDR3 nucleotides are TGCAGTGCTAGTCCCGAGACAGGGGAGGGCACTGAAGCTTTCTTT. Its translation is CSASPETGEGTEAFF.

This rearrangement joins TRBV15 to TRBJ1-5; a weak D match, TRBD1 (5 bases). Germline CDR1 is LNHNV and CDR2 is YYDKDF (reference sequence). Trimming took 0 bases from V and 9 from J, leaving 15 bases between them. The CDR3 extends over 15 amino acids. CDR3 protein: CATSRDSQGLGPQHF. In nucleotides, the CDR3 is TGTGCCACCAGCAGAGACTCTCAGGGTCTGGGGCCCCAGCATTTT.

V and J are TRBV6-4 and TRBJ2-5; 8 bases are shared with TRBD1. CDR3 length: 16 residues. CDR1 is MRHNA, CDR2 SNTAGT, per germline. The ends lost 7 bases at V and 4 bases at J; junction bases unmatched: 14. The CDR3 DNA is TGTGCCAGCATTCCTTCTGGACAGGGAGGAGGAGAGACCCAGTACTTC. Translating gives CASIPSGQGGGETQYF.

The rearrangement joins TRBV6-5 to TRBJ1-5, with D maybe TRBD1 (5 bases). The CDR3 covers 15 residues. Germline V gives CDR1 MNHEY, CDR2 SVGAGI. V lost 7 bases and J 5 bases, leaving 18 bases between the germline ends. CDR3 loop: CASNPGVTSHQPQHF. CDR3 nucleotide sequence: TGTGCCAGCAACCCGGGGGTGACCAGCCATCAGCCCCAGCATTTT.

The rearrangement uses TRBV20-1 and TRBJ2-5, with 8 bases fitting TRBD2. The V gene end was trimmed by 3 bases and the J gene end by 1 base; junction bases not matched to a gene: 10. Germline V gene data show CDR1 as DFQATT and CDR2 as SNEGSKA (reference sequence). CDR3 size: 16 residues. The CDR3: CSASGAGGSVQETQYF. The DNA of the CDR3 is TGCAGTGCTAGTGGCGCGGGGGGCTCGGTCCAAGAGACCCAGTACTTC.

This clone was counted ten times or more. The CDR3 DNA reads TGTGCCAGCAGCCCCCTTCTGATTGGGGGCGAGAGCTCCTACAATGAGCAGTTCTTC. This gives the protein CASSPLLIGGESSYNEQFF. This chain joins TRBV5-6 and TRBJ2-1, with D perhaps matching TRBD1 (6 bases). This CDR3 is built from 19 residues. Germline lookup yields CDR1 SGHDT and CDR2 YYEEEE. V lost 4 bases and J lost 0, with 23 bases in between.